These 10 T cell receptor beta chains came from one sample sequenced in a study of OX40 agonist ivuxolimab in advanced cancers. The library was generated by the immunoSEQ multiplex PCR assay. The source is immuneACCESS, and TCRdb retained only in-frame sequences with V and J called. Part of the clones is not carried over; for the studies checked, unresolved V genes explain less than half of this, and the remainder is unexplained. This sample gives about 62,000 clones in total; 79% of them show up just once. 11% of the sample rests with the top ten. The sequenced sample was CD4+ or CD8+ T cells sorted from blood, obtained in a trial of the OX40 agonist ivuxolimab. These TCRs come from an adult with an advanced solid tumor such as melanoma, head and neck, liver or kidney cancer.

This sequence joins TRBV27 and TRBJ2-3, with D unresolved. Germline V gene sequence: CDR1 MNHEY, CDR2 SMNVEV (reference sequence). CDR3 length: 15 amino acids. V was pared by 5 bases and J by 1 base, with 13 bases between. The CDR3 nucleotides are TGTGCCAGCAGTCGCGGCTGGGCCCGCACAGATACGCAGTATTTT. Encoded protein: CASSRGWARTDTQYF.

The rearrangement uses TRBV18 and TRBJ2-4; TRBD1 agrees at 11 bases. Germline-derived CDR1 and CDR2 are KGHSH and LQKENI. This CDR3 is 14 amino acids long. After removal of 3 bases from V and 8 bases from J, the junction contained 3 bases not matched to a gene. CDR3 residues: CASSPLGQGDIQYF. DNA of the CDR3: TGTGCCAGCTCACCTTTGGGACAGGGGGACATTCAGTACTTC.

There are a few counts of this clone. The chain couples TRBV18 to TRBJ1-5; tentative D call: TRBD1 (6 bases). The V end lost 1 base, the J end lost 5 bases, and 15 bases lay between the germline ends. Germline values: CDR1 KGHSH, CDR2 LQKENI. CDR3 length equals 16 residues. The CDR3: CASSPQTGGLDQPQHF. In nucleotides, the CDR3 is TGTGCCAGCTCACCACAGACCGGGGGGCTCGATCAGCCCCAGCATTTT.

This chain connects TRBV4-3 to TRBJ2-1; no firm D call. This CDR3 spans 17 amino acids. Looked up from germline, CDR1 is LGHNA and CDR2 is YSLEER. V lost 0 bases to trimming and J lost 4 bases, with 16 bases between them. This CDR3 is CASSQDIPLDAYNEQFF. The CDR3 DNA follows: TGCGCCAGCAGCCAAGATATTCCCCTGGATGCTTACAATGAGCAGTTCTTC.

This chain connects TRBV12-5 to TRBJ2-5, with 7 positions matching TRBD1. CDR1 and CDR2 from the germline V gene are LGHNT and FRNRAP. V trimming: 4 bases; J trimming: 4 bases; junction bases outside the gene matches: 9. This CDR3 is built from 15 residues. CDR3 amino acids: CASGSGRGWLETQYF. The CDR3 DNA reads TGTGCTAGTGGTTCAGGCAGGGGGTGGTTAGAGACCCAGTACTTC.

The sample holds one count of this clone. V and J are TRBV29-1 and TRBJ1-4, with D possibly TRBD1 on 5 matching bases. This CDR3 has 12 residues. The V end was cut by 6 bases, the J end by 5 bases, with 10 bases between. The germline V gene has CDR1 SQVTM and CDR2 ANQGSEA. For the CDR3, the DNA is TGCAGCGTGGGGGACGGGAATGAAAAACTGTTTTTT. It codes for CSVGDGNEKLFF.

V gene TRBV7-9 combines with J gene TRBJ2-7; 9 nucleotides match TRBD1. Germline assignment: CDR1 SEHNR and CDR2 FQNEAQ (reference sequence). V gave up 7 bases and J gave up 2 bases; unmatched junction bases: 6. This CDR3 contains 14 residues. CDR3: CASNTGQGTYEQYF. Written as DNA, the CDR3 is TGTGCCAGCAACACAGGACAGGGGACCTACGAGCAGTACTTC.

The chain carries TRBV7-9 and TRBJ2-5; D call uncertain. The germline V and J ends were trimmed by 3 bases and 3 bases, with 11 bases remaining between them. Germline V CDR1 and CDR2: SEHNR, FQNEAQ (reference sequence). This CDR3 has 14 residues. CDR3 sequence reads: CASSFEATKETQYF. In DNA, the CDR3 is TGTGCCAGCAGCTTCGAAGCAACTAAAGAGACCCAGTACTTC.

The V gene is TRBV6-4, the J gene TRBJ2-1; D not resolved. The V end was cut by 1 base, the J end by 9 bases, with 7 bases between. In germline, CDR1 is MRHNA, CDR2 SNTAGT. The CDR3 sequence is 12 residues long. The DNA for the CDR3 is TGTGCCAGCAGTGACTGGGAAGGTGAGCAGTTCTTC. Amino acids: CASSDWEGEQFF.

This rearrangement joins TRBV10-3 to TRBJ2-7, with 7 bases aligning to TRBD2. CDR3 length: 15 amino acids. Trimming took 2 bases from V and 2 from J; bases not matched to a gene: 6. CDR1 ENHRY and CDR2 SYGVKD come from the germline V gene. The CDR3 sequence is CAISEASGYTYEQYF. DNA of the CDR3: TGTGCCATCAGTGAGGCTAGCGGTTATACCTACGAGCAGTACTTC.